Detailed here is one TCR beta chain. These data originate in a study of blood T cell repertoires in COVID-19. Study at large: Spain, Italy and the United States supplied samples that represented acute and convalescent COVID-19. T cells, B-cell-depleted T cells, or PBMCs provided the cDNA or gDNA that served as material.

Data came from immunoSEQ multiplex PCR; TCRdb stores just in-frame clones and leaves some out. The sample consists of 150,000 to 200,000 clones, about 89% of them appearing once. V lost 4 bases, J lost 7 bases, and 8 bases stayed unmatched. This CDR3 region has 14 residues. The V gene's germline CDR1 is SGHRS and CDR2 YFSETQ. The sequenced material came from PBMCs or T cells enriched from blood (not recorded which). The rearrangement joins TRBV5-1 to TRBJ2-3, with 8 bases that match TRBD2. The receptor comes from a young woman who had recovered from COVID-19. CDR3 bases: TGCGCCAGCAGCAAAGCGGGAGTAGTATATACGCAGTATTTT. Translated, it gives CASSKAGVVYTQYF.